This TCR beta chain was observed in a study of T cells in Graves' hyperthyroidism and ophthalmopathy. V shed 6 bases, J shed 0 bases, and the junction held 12 bases outside the gene matches. The CDR3 is 17 residues long. Germline lookup yields CDR1 SGHVS and CDR2 FQNEAQ. TCR beta CDR3 sequences were amplified from RNA transcripts. A first-round RT-PCR of the TCR CDR3 used the HTBI primer set. A single record per CDR3 protein comes from TCRdb applying MiXCR to the multiplex PCR reads. The data hold 560,000 or so distinct CDR3 sequences, with around 46% observed a single time. Findings and limits, study-wide: Separation of ophthalmopathy from stable hyperthyroidism was achieved by a 13 V-J model.

With respect to this clonotype: What it binds is not known.

A lack of ophthalmopathy progression within 18 months defined stable Graves' hyperthyroidism. Patients between 18 and 65 years old had hyperthyroidism, newly diagnosed and lasting under 2 months. Patients were excluded because of uncontrolled infection, other autoimmune disease, pregnancy or lactation. This TCR came from a young woman with Graves' hyperthyroidism. The J gene is TRBJ2-7, the V gene TRBV7-8; 9 bases align to TRBD1. The sequencing input was peripheral blood or thyroid tissue (not recorded which). CDR3 in amino acids: CASSRSIGTGSSYEQYF. CDR3 coding DNA: TGTGCCAGCAGTCGTTCAATCGGGACAGGGTCCTCCTACGAGCAGTACTTC.